This T cell receptor (beta chain) was identified during a study of cytomegalovirus exposure and HLA in healthy donors. PCR primers comprised 60 Vbeta and 13 Jbeta primers. TCRdb's copy holds only in-frame clones and misses some; the assay was immunoSEQ multiplex PCR. The sample consists of 85,000 to 120,000 clones, approximately 77% of them appearing once. Germline assignment: CDR1 MNHEY and CDR2 SMNVEV (reference sequence). The CDR3 has 13 amino acids. Trimming removed 5 bases from V and 8 bases from J, with 12 bases in between. V gene TRBV27 combines with J gene TRBJ1-4, with a tentative D call TRBD1 (5 bases). The sample comprised PBMCs. This clonotype originated in a male donor in good health and CMV-seropositive. CDR3 amino acids: CASSRTKGEKLFF. DNA for the CDR3: TGTGCCAGCAGTCGGACCAAGGGGGAAAAACTGTTTTTT.